These T cell receptor beta chains were read from a single sample in a study of human T cells and chemical hapten exposure. TCRdb analysed the RACE reads with MiXCR anew, one entry per CDR3 protein. The sample lists about 69,000 distinct CDR3 sequences, 32% occurring once. Sequenced material: whole blood, taken in connection with sensitization to the hapten diphenylcyclopropenone (DPC). These receptors all come from a man in his forties with alopecia areata. Some clones in this sample may be carry-over from other donors' samples. Both conserved end residues are part of each CDR3. D genes are given only for firm matches. Rows give clone size only sometimes, using once, few, many, or a class for an expanded clone.

j_call v_call clone_size d_call cdr3_aa cdr3_nt
TRBJ2-5 TRBV7-8 - - CASSLESQGGGTQYF TGTGCCAGCAGCTTAGAATCACAGGGTGGTGGAACCCAGTACTTC
TRBJ2-1 TRBV24-1 few TRBD1 CATSDWKQGIYNEQFF TGTGCCACCAGTGATTGGAAACAGGGGATATACAATGAGCAGTTCTTC
TRBJ2-7 TRBV2 - TRBD1 CASSPHQVDREQQYF TGTGCCAGCAGTCCCCACCAAGTTGACAGGGAACAGCAGTACTTC
TRBJ1-1 TRBV2 - - CASSEVGGVGTEAFF TGTGCCAGCAGTGAAGTTGGAGGGGTCGGCACTGAAGCTTTCTTT
TRBJ1-5 TRBV28 few TRBD1 CASSARGQGGTQPQHF TGTGCCAGCAGTGCCCGGGGACAGGGGGGAACTCAGCCCCAGCATTTT
TRBJ2-7 TRBV5-1 - - CASSLGQSTSYEQYF TGCGCCAGCAGCTTGGGACAAAGCACCTCCTACGAGCAGTACTTC
TRBJ2-2 TRBV24-1 - TRBD1 CATSSPGQGDGELFF TGTGCCACCAGTAGCCCCGGACAGGGTGACGGGGAGCTGTTTTTT
TRBJ1-1 TRBV18 - - CASSRGGGQMNTEAFF TGTGCCAGCTCGCGTGGGGGGGGACAAATGAACACTGAAGCTTTCTTT
TRBJ2-5 TRBV7-9 few - CASSLVNQETQYF TGTGCCAGCAGCTTAGTCAACCAAGAGACCCAGTACTTC
TRBJ2-3 TRBV5-4 few TRBD2 CASSRGGVSPDTQYF TGTGCCAGCAGCCGCGGGGGTGTTTCCCCAGATACGCAGTATTTT
TRBJ1-2 TRBV28 many - CASRDANYGYTF TGTGCCAGCAGGGACGCAAACTATGGCTACACCTTC
TRBJ2-3 TRBV6-5 - TRBD1 CASIKRTGATDTQYF TGTGCCAGCATAAAAAGGACAGGGGCCACAGATACGCAGTATTTT
TRBJ2-2 TRBV29-1 once - CSVWGLAGELFF TGCAGCGTTTGGGGGCTTGCTGGGGAGCTGTTTTTT
TRBJ2-1 TRBV7-2 - - CASSLEGLPGNEQFF TGTGCCAGCAGCTTAGAGGGACTCCCGGGCAATGAGCAGTTCTTC
TRBJ2-1 TRBV5-1 few TRBD2 CASRRGGNNEQFF TGCGCCAGCAGGAGGGGAGGGAACAATGAGCAGTTCTTC
TRBJ2-3 TRBV7-8 - - CASSSALGGAGGKADTQYF TGTGCCAGCAGCTCAGCCCTAGGGGGGGCAGGGGGCAAGGCAGATACGCAGTATTTT
TRBJ2-5 TRBV28 - TRBD2 CASSLAGGGVNQETQYF TGTGCCAGCAGTTTAGCGGGAGGGGGGGTGAACCAAGAGACCCAGTACTTC
TRBJ1-1 TRBV28 - TRBD1 CASSLSPRTGLNTEAFF TGTGCCAGCAGTTTATCCCCCCGGACAGGGCTGAACACTGAAGCTTTCTTT
TRBJ2-6 TRBV29-1 - TRBD1 CSVGSRGPGANVLTF TGCAGCGTGGGATCCAGGGGGCCTGGGGCCAACGTCCTGACTTTC
TRBJ2-2 TRBV7-3 few - CASSLGGPDTGELFF TGTGCCAGCAGCTTAGGAGGGCCGGACACCGGGGAGCTGTTTTTT
TRBJ2-2 TRBV2 - TRBD1 CASSELQGAGELFF TGTGCCAGCAGCGAACTACAGGGGGCCGGGGAGCTGTTTTTT
TRBJ2-1 TRBV6-4 - TRBD2 CASSPRLAGSYNEQFF TGTGCCAGCAGCCCCCGACTAGCGGGGTCCTACAATGAGCAGTTCTTC
TRBJ1-6 TRBV6-6 - - CASSYLGTNNSPLHF TGTGCCAGCAGTTACTTGGGAACTAATAATTCACCCCTCCACTTT
TRBJ1-1 TRBV12-3/TRBV12-4 - - CASTQGNTEAFF TGTGCCAGCACCCAGGGGAACACTGAAGCTTTCTTT
TRBJ1-2 TRBV20-1 - TRBD1 CSADANRGRDSYGCTF TGCAGTGCTGATGCCAACAGGGGGCGCGATTCCTATGGCTGCACCTTC
TRBJ2-7 TRBV20-1 few - CSARAQSSYEQYF TGCAGTGCCCGGGCCCAGAGCTCCTACGAGCAGTACTTC
TRBJ1-3 TRBV30 - TRBD1 CAWSGTGLSGNTIYF TGTGCCTGGAGTGGGACAGGGCTCTCTGGAAACACCATATATTTT
TRBJ2-1 TRBV28 - - CASSLLKPSEQFF TGTGCCAGCAGTTTACTTAAGCCTAGCGAGCAGTTCTTC
TRBJ2-1 TRBV3-1 - - CASSNLGVNEQFF TGTGCCAGCAGCAACCTAGGAGTTAATGAGCAGTTCTTC
TRBJ2-3 TRBV5-4 - TRBD1 CASPGGEGQGTDTQYF TGTGCCAGCCCTGGGGGCGAGGGACAGGGAACAGATACGCAGTATTTT
TRBJ2-7 TRBV20-1 - - CSASLGEQYF TGCAGTGCTAGTCTAGGCGAGCAGTACTTC
TRBJ2-7 TRBV12-3/TRBV12-4 once TRBD1 CASSSGQGAYEQYF TGTGCCAGCAGTTCGGGACAGGGGGCCTACGAGCAGTACTTC